This T cell receptor (beta chain) emerged from a study of blood T cell repertoires in COVID-19. On the study more broadly: PBMCs, B-cell-depleted T cells, or T cells provided the cDNA or gDNA that made up the material.

In the source study's methods: Reference gene primer amplification in the assay estimated nucleated cell counts. Measured with immunoSEQ multiplex PCR; TCRdb has only the in-frame clones, and not every one. Clone size and V and J calls were adopted from that table, with D and trimming inferred from the DNA. Of about 110,000 clones in the sample, roughly 70% were seen once. Germline values: CDR1 MDHEN, CDR2 SYDVKM. Trimming removed 8 bases from V and 1 base from J; junction bases left unmatched: 11. The CDR3 has 15 residues. The sequence was obtained from a woman aged 35 to 49 with acute or convalescent COVID-19. This chain joins TRBV28 and TRBJ2-7, with TRBD1 identical over 7 bases. Sequenced input: peripheral blood. The CDR3: CASRTAGTESYEQYF. The CDR3 DNA is TGTGCCAGCCGAACTGCCGGGACAGAGTCCTACGAGCAGTACTTC.